This T cell receptor (beta chain) was recovered during a study of cytomegalovirus exposure and HLA in healthy donors. Donors likely had unrecorded immune exposures despite being nominally healthy when sampled. PCR involved 60 Vbeta and 13 Jbeta primers. Here immunoSEQ multiplex PCR was the method, and the copy in TCRdb shows in-frame clones only, minus some. The sample lists under 80,000 clones, more than 70% occurring once. Germline-derived CDR1 and CDR2 are MNHEY and SMNVEV (reference sequence). The CDR3 covers 15 residues. V lost 5 bases and J lost 4, with 14 bases in between. The origin of this receptor is a man aged 45-60 years in good health and CMV-seropositive. The specimen sequenced was PBMCs. V gene TRBV27 combines with J gene TRBJ2-2, with a possible D match to TRBD1 (6 bases). The CDR3: CASSEGTRPTGELFF. The DNA of the CDR3 is TGTGCCAGCAGTGAGGGGACACGACCCACCGGGGAGCTGTTTTTT.